This T cell receptor beta chain was found in a study of blood T cell repertoires in COVID-19. At the level of the study: Samples representing acute and convalescent COVID-19 were sourced from the United States, Italy and Spain. PBMCs, B-cell-depleted T cells, or T cells provided the cDNA or gDNA that made up the material.

Those designated as exposed participants met a COVID-19 case within 2 weeks before study entry. Trimming took off 3 bases at V and 5 bases at J, with 17 bases between the two ends. CDR1 is SGDLS, CDR2 YYNGEE, per germline. The length of the CDR3 is 15 residues. Authors' methods: Scientists estimated how many nucleated cells there were by amplifying reference gene primers. Produced via immunoSEQ multiplex PCR; TCRdb's table is partial and in-frame only. The DNA was the basis for D and trimming; V, J and clone size are from that table. The top ten clones hold around 0.8% of a sample with 200,000 to 250,000 clones, 70% to 90% of them seen once.

The source is a man aged 50 or older who had been exposed to COVID-19. Material for sequencing was PBMCs or T cells enriched from blood (not recorded which). V is TRBV9 and J is TRBJ2-5, with a tentative D call TRBD2 (5 bases). The DNA for the CDR3 is TGTGCCAGCAGCGGAGCCCTATCTACGGGGGAGACCCAGTACTTC. It translates to CASSGALSTGETQYF.